This T cell receptor beta chain was identified during a study of beta chain features in type 1 diabetes. Study conclusions and caveats: Shorter templates may be favored by PCR, equally so in patients and controls.

V shed 5 bases and J shed 6 bases, with 16 bases lying between them. Germline V CDR1 and CDR2: SGHTA, FQGTGA. The CDR3 has 15 residues. Sequencing targeted expressed TCRB transcripts, as all isolated RNA had been reverse transcribed. The method was immunoSEQ multiplex PCR; TCRdb's version includes in-frame clones alone and lacks a portion of them. Of about 930,000 clones in the sample, about 17% were seen once. Approximately 0.11 L of blood, on average, came from one heparinised draw per donor. Sorting based on CD45RO/CCR7/CD25/CD127/CD95/CD27 separated CD4+ naive, central memory, regulatory and stem cell-like memory cells. Populations isolated by sorting all had purity greater than 95%. Comments on this clone: Its matching antigen is unknown.

V and J are TRBV7-3 and TRBJ2-2; D is possibly TRBD2 (5 bases). The clonotype was recovered from a woman aged 18-35 years in good health. Sample: naive CD4+ T cells from blood. CDR3 region: CASSPTSTSSGELFF. The CDR3 DNA sequence: TGTGCCAGCAGCCCGACATCCACTAGTTCCGGGGAGCTGTTTTTT.